A selection of T cell receptor beta chains follows, all from one sample in a study of cytomegalovirus exposure and HLA in healthy donors. The repertoire was sequenced with immunoSEQ multiplex PCR; TCRdb's copy has only in-frame clones and lacks some. The sample lists over 150,000 clones, just under 75% occurring once. Sequencing was performed on PBMCs. The receptors were sampled from a woman aged 25 to 45 in good health and CMV-seropositive. CDR3s include the opening cysteine and the closing phenylalanine or tryptophan. A D gene is named only where the DNA matches it firmly. Size values are once, few and many counts, or a class for expanded clones, and some rows have none.

>.|.|TRBJ1-1|TRBV6-1
CASSPTSNTEAFF
TGTGCCAGCAGTCCAACTTCGAACACTGAAGCTTTCTTT
>.|.|TRBJ2-1|TRBV7-9
CASSLRGNEQFF
TGTGCCAGCAGCTTAAGGGGTAATGAGCAGTTCTTC
>.|.|TRBJ1-2|TRBV6-6
CASGPGGDGGYTF
TGTGCCAGCGGGCCGGGGGGAGATGGAGGCTACACCTTC
>once|TRBD1|TRBJ1-1|TRBV27
CASHPGQGASANTEAFF
TGTGCCAGCCACCCGGGACAGGGGGCAAGTGCGAACACTGAAGCTTTCTTT
>.|.|TRBJ1-2|TRBV6-5
CASSRGYGYTF
TGTGCCAGCTCTCGGGGCTATGGCTACACCTTC
>.|TRBD1|TRBJ1-1|TRBV6-4
CASSVQGGVGTEAFF
TGTGCCAGCAGTGTACAGGGGGGAGTTGGAACTGAAGCTTTCTTT
>.|.|TRBJ2-1|TRBV2
CASRSGIGSYNEQFF
TGTGCCAGCAGATCCGGGATAGGCTCCTACAATGAGCAGTTCTTC
>.|.|TRBJ1-2|TRBV5-4
CASSLGSGGYTF
TGTGCCAGCAGCTTGGGTTCCGGGGGCTACACCTTC
>.|TRBD2|TRBJ2-7|TRBV28
CATRPSVRAGVHEQYF
TGTGCCACACGCCCTTCGGTTCGAGCGGGAGTCCACGAGCAGTACTTC
>.|.|TRBJ1-5|TRBV6-1
CASSEAGGNKQPQHF
TGTGCCAGCAGTGAAGCGGGAGGAAACAAACAGCCCCAGCATTTT
>.|.|TRBJ2-2|TRBV27
CASSLQGFGELFF
TGTGCCAGCAGTTTACAGGGATTCGGGGAGCTGTTTTTT
>.|.|TRBJ2-3|TRBV6-6
CASSYITPSTDTQYF
TGTGCCAGCAGTTACATTACTCCTAGCACAGATACGCAGTATTTT
>.|.|TRBJ2-3|TRBV5-1
CASSSVGNRADTQYF
TGCGCCAGCAGCTCGGTCGGGAATAGGGCAGATACGCAGTATTTT
>.|TRBD1|TRBJ2-5|TRBV5-5
CASSPGAGGRETQYF
TGTGCCAGCAGCCCAGGGGCAGGGGGCAGAGAGACCCAGTACTTC
>.|TRBD1|TRBJ1-6|TRBV5-1
CASSTGDRVDSPLHF
TGCGCCAGCAGCACCGGGGACAGGGTCGATTCACCCCTCCACTTT
>.|.|TRBJ2-7|TRBV2
CASRPRGGSTYEQYF
TGTGCCAGCAGGCCTAGGGGCGGATCGACCTACGAGCAGTACTTC
>.|TRBD2|TRBJ2-3|TRBV4-1
CASSQERTSVDTQYF
TGCGCCAGCAGCCAAGAGCGGACTAGCGTTGATACGCAGTATTTT
>once|TRBD2|TRBJ2-3|TRBV2
CASSDPLAGGGGGDTQYF
TGTGCCAGCAGTGACCCCCTAGCGGGAGGCGGTGGTGGAGATACGCAGTATTTT
>few|.|TRBJ2-1|TRBV11-2
CASSSNAGRYNEQFF
TGTGCCAGCAGCTCAAACGCGGGAAGATACAATGAGCAGTTCTTC
>.|.|TRBJ1-1|TRBV2
CASSAGGRISEAFF
TGTGCCAGCAGTGCGGGGGGGCGCATCTCTGAAGCTTTCTTT
>.|TRBD2|TRBJ2-1|TRBV6-6
CASTPGTSLTNEQFF
TGTGCCAGCACCCCTGGGACTAGCTTAACCAATGAGCAGTTCTTC
>.|TRBD1|TRBJ2-3|TRBV19
CASSINLVGQGSTDTQYF
TGTGCCAGTAGTATAAATCTGGTGGGACAGGGGTCCACAGATACGCAGTATTTT
>.|.|TRBJ2-7|TRBV27
CASSSLLSGSPHEQYF
TGTGCCAGCAGTTCATTATTATCGGGATCTCCCCACGAGCAGTACTTC
>few|.|TRBJ2-7|TRBV5-4
CASSLAGWERAVVSYEQYF
TGTGCCAGCAGCTTGGCCGGATGGGAGCGGGCCGTTGTCTCCTACGAGCAGTACTTC
>few|.|TRBJ2-7|TRBV18
CASSRWEAPYEQYF
TGTGCCAGCTCACGGTGGGAGGCCCCCTACGAGCAGTACTTC
>few|.|TRBJ2-5|TRBV5-1
CASSLELETQYF
TGCGCCAGCAGCTTGGAACTGGAGACCCAGTACTTC
>few|.|TRBJ2-3|TRBV27
CASSFQGGDTQYF
TGTGCCAGCAGTTTTCAAGGGGGAGATACGCAGTATTTT
>.|TRBD2|TRBJ2-7|TRBV5-1
CASSLELAGEIQYEQYF
TGCGCCAGCAGCCTGGAACTAGCGGGAGAAATCCAGTACGAGCAGTACTTC
>.|TRBD1|TRBJ1-2|TRBV2
CASSEADRRYGYTF
TGTGCCAGCAGTGAAGCGGACAGGCGCTATGGCTACACCTTC
>.|.|TRBJ1-4|TRBV6-5
CASSYLTGSDEKLFF
TGTGCCAGCAGTTACCTAACAGGGTCGGATGAAAAACTGTTTTTT
>.|TRBD2|TRBJ2-5|TRBV2
CASSQLAEEYF
TGTGCCAGCAGTCAACTAGCGGAGGAGTACTTC
>.|TRBD2|TRBJ2-1|TRBV9
CASSVGLAGSYNEQFF
TGTGCCAGCAGCGTGGGACTAGCGGGGTCCTACAATGAGCAGTTCTTC
>few|.|TRBJ2-7|TRBV4-1
CASSHQDLGGGGNEQYF
TGCGCCAGCAGCCACCAAGATCTGGGAGGTGGGGGGAACGAGCAGTACTTC
>.|TRBD2|TRBJ2-3|TRBV5-4
CASSLAGVERDTQYF
TGTGCCAGCAGCTTAGCGGGAGTGGAAAGAGATACGCAGTATTTT
>.|.|TRBJ1-5|TRBV2
CASSDSGNQPQHF
TGTGCCAGCAGCGACAGTGGCAATCAGCCCCAGCATTTT
>.|.|TRBJ2-7|TRBV27
CASSLAGSREQYF
TGTGCCAGCAGTTTGGCAGGGTCTCGGGAGCAGTACTTC
>.|.|TRBJ2-2|TRBV13
CASRSGQPRGELFF
TGTGCCAGCAGGTCAGGTCAACCAAGGGGGGAGCTGTTTTTT
>.|.|TRBJ2-1|TRBV5-1
CASRAGSYNEQFF
TGCGCCAGCAGAGCGGGCTCCTACAATGAGCAGTTCTTC
>.|.|TRBJ1-3|TRBV27
CASSSQGTGNTIYF
TGTGCCAGCAGTTCCCAGGGAACTGGAAACACCATATATTTT
>.|.|TRBJ2-7|TRBV6-1
CASNTDFYQEQYF
TGTGCCAGCAACACAGATTTTTATCAAGAGCAGTACTTC
>.|TRBD1|TRBJ2-2|TRBV7-6
CASSTDRGRVETGELFF
TGTGCCAGCAGCACTGACAGGGGAAGGGTTGAGACCGGGGAGCTGTTTTTT
>few|.|TRBJ2-2|TRBV15
CATTDGGGNTGELFF
TGTGCCACCACCGACGGGGGAGGTAACACCGGGGAGCTGTTTTTT
>.|.|TRBJ1-1|TRBV7-2
CASSRYRRGDEAFF
TGTGCCAGCAGCAGATACCGGAGGGGTGATGAAGCTTTCTTT
>.|.|TRBJ2-7|TRBV7-2
CASSFLASPEQYF
TGTGCCAGCAGCTTTTTGGCTTCCCCCGAGCAGTACTTC
>.|TRBD1|TRBJ2-6|TRBV9
CASSPRDRFISGANVLTF
TGTGCCAGCAGCCCACGGGACAGGTTTATCTCTGGGGCCAACGTCCTGACTTTC
>.|TRBD2|TRBJ2-7|TRBV7-9
CASSFGGGKGEQYF
TGTGCCAGCAGCTTTGGCGGGGGGAAGGGGGAGCAGTACTTC
>.|TRBD2|TRBJ2-7|TRBV19
CASSRGLGEQYF
TGTGCCAGTTCGCGGGGGTTGGGGGAGCAGTACTTC
>.|TRBD2|TRBJ2-1|TRBV11-2
CASSSWTSGYNEQFF
TGTGCCAGCAGCTCATGGACTAGCGGGTACAATGAGCAGTTCTTC
>.|TRBD2|TRBJ2-1|TRBV6-4
CASSEREGSYNEQFF
TGTGCCAGCAGTGAGCGGGAGGGCTCCTACAATGAGCAGTTCTTC
>.|.|TRBJ2-7|TRBV2
CASSVGPGGEDEQYF
TGTGCCAGCAGCGTGGGCCCGGGCGGGGAGGACGAGCAGTACTTC
>.|.|TRBJ2-2|TRBV19
CASSIRASTGELFF
TGTGCCAGTAGTATCAGGGCTAGCACCGGGGAGCTGTTTTTT
>few|.|TRBJ1-3|TRBV5-1
CASSRLTQGPGNTIYF
TGCGCCAGCAGCCGATTAACCCAGGGTCCTGGAAACACCATATATTTT
>once|TRBD2|TRBJ2-3|TRBV6-5
CASSYTSGSTDTQYF
TGTGCCAGCAGTTACACTAGCGGAAGCACAGATACGCAGTATTTT
>few|.|TRBJ1-2|TRBV4-1
CASSPGLTRLGGYTF
TGCGCCAGCAGCCCAGGCCTTACACGGTTAGGAGGCTACACCTTC
>.|TRBD1|TRBJ1-2|TRBV18
CASSPSTGGRENGYTF
TGTGCCAGCTCACCATCGACAGGGGGCAGGGAAAATGGCTACACCTTC
>.|.|TRBJ2-1|TRBV28
CATNLQGGSYNEQFF
TGTGCCACCAACCTCCAGGGGGGATCCTACAATGAGCAGTTCTTC
>.|.|TRBJ2-3|TRBV27
CASSAHRVGWTDTQYF
TGTGCCAGCAGTGCCCACAGGGTGGGTTGGACAGATACGCAGTATTTT
>.|TRBD2|TRBJ2-7|TRBV4-1
CASSQDLGTRAYEQYF
TGCGCCAGCAGCCAAGATCTAGGGACTAGAGCCTACGAGCAGTACTTC
>few|TRBD2|TRBJ2-7|TRBV6-5
CASSELAGGGEQYF
TGTGCCAGCAGTGAATTAGCGGGAGGGGGCGAGCAGTACTTC
>.|.|TRBJ2-5|TRBV6-6
CASSHQGFQETQYF
TGTGCCAGCAGCCACCAGGGGTTCCAAGAGACCCAGTACTTC